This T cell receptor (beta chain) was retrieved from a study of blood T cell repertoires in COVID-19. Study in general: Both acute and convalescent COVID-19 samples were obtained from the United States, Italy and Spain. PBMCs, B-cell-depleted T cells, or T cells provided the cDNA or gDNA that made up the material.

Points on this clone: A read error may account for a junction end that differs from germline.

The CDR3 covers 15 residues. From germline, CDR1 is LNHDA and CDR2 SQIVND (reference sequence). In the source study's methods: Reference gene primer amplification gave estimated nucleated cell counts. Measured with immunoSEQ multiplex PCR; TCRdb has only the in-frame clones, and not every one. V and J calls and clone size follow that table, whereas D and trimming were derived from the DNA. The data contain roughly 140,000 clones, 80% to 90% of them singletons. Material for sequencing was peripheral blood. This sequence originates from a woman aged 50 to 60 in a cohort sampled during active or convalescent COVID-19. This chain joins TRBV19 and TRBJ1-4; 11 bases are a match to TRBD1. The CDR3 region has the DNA TGTGCTAGTAGTGACCGGGACAGGGGGACCGAAAAACTGTTTTTT. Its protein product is CASSDRDRGTEKLFF.